Following are 30 T cell receptor beta chains from one sample sequenced in a study of cytomegalovirus exposure and HLA in healthy donors. Vbeta (60) and Jbeta (13) primers were used in the PCR. Assay: immunoSEQ multiplex PCR; the TCRdb copy retains only in-frame clones and omits some. The profile shows about 100,000 clones, 74% of them singletons. Sample: PBMCs. Receptors were obtained from a woman aged 40 to 55 in good health and CMV-seropositive.

This chain uses TRBV7-9 with TRBJ1-6, with D unclear. There are 16 residues in the CDR3. Per the germline V gene, CDR1 is SEHNR and CDR2 is FQNEAQ (reference sequence). V gave up 3 bases and J gave up 0 bases, with 9 bases separating them. The CDR3 spells CASSFMGSSYNSPLHF. CDR3 in DNA: TGTGCCAGCAGCTTTATGGGGAGCTCCTATAATTCACCCCTCCACTTT.

The chain joins TRBV13 to TRBJ1-5; D is undetermined. The CDR3 runs to 13 residues. CDR1 is PRHDT and CDR2 is FYEKMQ in the germline V gene (reference sequence). V gave up 2 bases and J gave up 2 bases, with 4 bases separating them. CDR3 protein: CASSLTGNQPQHF. CDR3 DNA sequence: TGTGCCAGCAGCTTAACGGGCAATCAGCCCCAGCATTTT.

V usage is TRBV4-2 and J usage is TRBJ2-5, with 12 bases fitting TRBD2. There are 15 residues in the CDR3. Unmatched junction bases numbered 7, after V lost 6 bases and J lost 5 bases. Germline V gene sequence: CDR1 LGHNA, CDR2 YNFKEQ. CDR3 residues: CASSTSSGGVETQYF. The CDR3 bases are TGTGCCAGCAGTACATCTAGCGGGGGGGTGGAGACCCAGTACTTC.

V and J are TRBV18 and TRBJ1-2; D is undetermined. Trimming left V 0 bases short and J 8 bases short, with 13 bases between. The CDR3 has 14 amino acids. From germline, CDR1 is KGHSH and CDR2 LQKENI. CDR3 amino acids: CASSPPADRRGYTF. The CDR3 DNA sequence: TGTGCCAGCTCACCACCTGCTGATAGGCGGGGCTACACCTTC.

This chain joins TRBV29-1 and TRBJ1-4; D unclear. The CDR3 runs 14 residues. Germline CDR1 SQVTM, CDR2 ANQGSEA. Trimming stripped 6 bases from V and 11 bases from J, with 22 bases between. Here the CDR3 DNA reads TGCAGCGTCTCCCTAGGCGAGGATCTTGAGAAACTGTTTTTT. Translating gives CSVSLGEDLEKLFF.

The gene calls are TRBV6-5 and TRBJ1-2; 8 bases fit TRBD1. Germline CDR1 is MNHEY and CDR2 is SVGAGI. This CDR3 comprises 14 residues. V trimming: 5 bases; J trimming: 5 bases; junction bases outside the gene matches: 7. The CDR3 region is CASSDFRTGYGYTF. Written as DNA, the CDR3 is TGTGCCAGCAGTGATTTTCGGACAGGGTATGGCTACACCTTC.

The chain has TRBV5-4 and TRBJ1-2; 7 positions agree with TRBD1. The CDR3 covers 14 residues. CDR1 and CDR2 from the germline V gene are SGHNT and YYREEE (reference sequence). J lost 2 bases, V lost 1 base, and 2 bases had no gene match. The CDR3, as DNA: TGTGCCAGCAGCTTGACAGGGGAAAACTATGGCTACACCTTC. This gives the protein CASSLTGENYGYTF. The variable domain in full, with the rest retrieved from reference TRBV5-4 and TRBJ1-2, is ETGVTQSPTHLIKTRGQQVTLRCSSQSGHNTVSWYQQALGQGPQFIFQYYREEENGRGNFPPRFSGLQFPNYSSELNVNALELDDSALYLCASSLTGENYGYTFGSGTRLTVV.

The sample holds a few counts of this clone. The chain employs TRBV4-2 and TRBJ2-7, with D perhaps matching TRBD2 (5 bases). CDR3 size: 15 residues. V lost 1 base and J 2 bases, leaving 12 bases between the germline ends. The V gene's germline CDR1 is LGHNA and CDR2 YNFKEQ. CDR3 amino acids: CASSQAGYGAYEQYF. As DNA, the CDR3 is TGTGCCAGCAGCCAAGCGGGGTATGGAGCCTACGAGCAGTACTTC.

V usage is TRBV4-3 and J usage is TRBJ2-5, with 8 positions matching TRBD2. This CDR3 spans 15 amino acids. The germline V gene encodes CDR1 LGHNA and CDR2 YSLEER. After removal of 0 bases from V and 6 bases from J, the junction contained 6 bases not matched to a gene. CDR3 region: CASSQDGGGDQTQYF. CDR3 nucleotides: TGCGCCAGCAGCCAAGACGGGGGGGGTGATCAGACCCAGTACTTC.

The V call is TRBV4-3, the J call TRBJ2-3; D possibly corresponds to TRBD2 (5 bases). CDR1 and CDR2 from the germline V gene are LGHNA and YSLEER. This CDR3 is built from 16 residues. Trimming took 0 bases from V and 2 from J, leaving 12 bases between them. The DNA for the CDR3 is TGCGCCAGCAGCCAAGATCTCAGCGGCCTCACAGATACGCAGTATTTT. Its protein is CASSQDLSGLTDTQYF.

The rearrangement uses TRBV30 and TRBJ1-2, with 9 bases aligning to TRBD1. The CDR3 sequence is 15 residues long. Germline V gives CDR1 GTSNPN, CDR2 SVGIG (reference sequence). V lost 2 bases, J lost 5 bases, and 9 bases stayed unmatched. CDR3 amino acids: CAWSNPGTGTYGYTF. For the CDR3, the DNA is TGTGCCTGGAGTAATCCAGGGACAGGGACATATGGCTACACCTTC.

The table lists this clone with a few counts. The J gene is TRBJ2-2, the V gene TRBV4-1, with 13 bases that match TRBD2. Trimming cost V 0 bases and J 0 bases; bases outside gene matches: 7. Germline CDR1 reads MGHRA; CDR2 reads YSYEKL. This CDR3 has 20 residues. CDR3 DNA: TGCGCCAGCAGCCAAGATCGGCAACTAGCGGGGGGGTCGAACACCGGGGAGCTGTTTTTT. It is translated as CASSQDRQLAGGSNTGELFF.

This clone showed up just a few times. J is TRBJ2-1 and V is TRBV15; the D is unclear. This CDR3 is 15 amino acids long. Trimming removed 0 bases from V and 4 bases from J, with 10 bases in between. The germline V gene has CDR1 LNHNV and CDR2 YYDKDF (reference sequence). CDR3 DNA: TGTGCCACCAGCAGAGATTGGGCCGCATACAATGAGCAGTTCTTC. Amino acid sequence: CATSRDWAAYNEQFF.

The V call is TRBV5-1, the J call TRBJ1-2; D perhaps matches TRBD1 (6 bases). The V end lost 2 bases, the J end lost 0 bases, and 8 bases lay between the germline ends. The CDR3 sequence is 14 residues long. Germline CDR1 and CDR2: SGHRS and YFSETQ. CDR3 region: CASSFGQSNYGYTF. The CDR3 DNA reads TGCGCCAGCAGCTTCGGACAGTCTAACTATGGCTACACCTTC.

In nucleotides, the CDR3 is TGCAGCGTTCGGACAGGGCGCTACGAGCAGTACTTC. It translates to CSVRTGRYEQYF. The chain links TRBV29-1 to TRBJ2-5; TRBD1 aligns across 8 bases. The end of the DNA is better explained by TRBJ2-7, so the J call may be wrong. CDR3 length: 12 amino acids. Looked up from germline, CDR1 is SQVTM and CDR2 is ANQGSEA.

This clone was picked up one time. J is TRBJ1-1 and V is TRBV18, with D hard to call. The CDR3 runs 17 residues. The germline V and J ends were trimmed by 2 bases and 3 bases, with 19 bases remaining between them. Germline V gene data show CDR1 as KGHSH and CDR2 as LQKENI. The CDR3 DNA reads TGTGCCAGCTCACCAAGTATGAGGCCCCCTGTGGACACTGAAGCTTTCTTT. Its protein product is CASSPSMRPPVDTEAFF.

V usage is TRBV5-1 and J usage is TRBJ2-5; possible D gene TRBD1, 6 bases. This CDR3 region has 18 residues. V dropped 4 bases and J dropped 0 bases, with 22 bases sitting between them. Per germline, CDR1 SGHRS and CDR2 YFSETQ. In DNA form, the CDR3 reads TGCGCCAGCAGCAAGGGCTTGGACAGTAGGGTAAACCAAGAGACCCAGTACTTC. It specifies CASSKGLDSRVNQETQYF.

This clone has more than one count but fewer than ten. The chain recombines TRBV6-5 with TRBJ1-1, with D possibly matching TRBD1 (5 bases). The CDR3 covers 14 residues. Germline values: CDR1 MNHEY, CDR2 SVGAGI. V was shortened by 4 bases and J by 1 base, with 10 bases between the two germline ends. CDR3 nucleotides: TGTGCCAGCAGTTCCAGGGAGGGGAACACTGAAGCTTTCTTT. Translating it yields CASSSREGNTEAFF.

A few counts support this clone. The chain uses TRBV10-3 and TRBJ1-1; weak D call: TRBD1 (5 bases). V lost 11 bases, J lost 5 bases, and 18 bases lay in between. This CDR3 comprises 13 residues. Germline CDR1 reads ENHRY; CDR2 reads SYGVKD. The CDR3 loop reads CASSYPGETEAFF. CDR3 DNA sequence: TGTGCCTCATCCTATCCGGGGGAGACTGAAGCTTTCTTT.

This clone appeared a few times. This chain joins TRBV5-6 and TRBJ1-4; D gene ambiguous. CDR1 SGHDT and CDR2 YYEEEE come from the germline V gene. CDR3 length equals 16 residues. Trimming took off 1 base at V and 0 bases at J, with 10 bases between the two ends. Here the CDR3 reads CASSLKLSATNEKLFF. The CDR3 nucleotides are TGTGCCAGCAGCTTGAAACTGTCGGCAACTAATGAAAAACTGTTTTTT.

The rearrangement links TRBV2 to TRBJ1-5; 7 bases map to TRBD1. This CDR3 has 15 amino acids. The trim removed 1 base at V and 11 bases at J, leaving 11 bases unmatched. Germline V gene sequence: CDR1 SNHLY, CDR2 FYNNEI. The CDR3 region has the DNA TGTGCCAGCAGTGAAGTCAGGGGGTCCGTCCCAACCCAGCATTTT. Translation: CASSEVRGSVPTQHF.

The sample holds one count of this clone. The chain combines TRBV5-1 with TRBJ2-7, with 11 bases identical to TRBD1. Germline CDR1 reads SGHRS; CDR2 reads YFSETQ. The junction had 7 bases not matched to a gene; V was cut back by 6 bases and J by 5 bases. The CDR3 has 14 amino acids. The CDR3 coding sequence is TGCGCCAGCACCCCGGACAGGGGGCAGAACGAGCAGTACTTC. Translated: CASTPDRGQNEQYF.

J is TRBJ1-4 and V is TRBV29-1; 9 bases line up with TRBD1. CDR1 is SQVTM and CDR2 is ANQGSEA in the germline V gene. The CDR3 is 15 residues long. V lost 4 bases to trimming and J lost 11 bases; unmatched junction nucleotides: 14. In DNA, the CDR3 is TGCAGCGTTGGCAAAACAGGGGGCGCGGGCTGGAAACTGTTTTTT. Its protein product is CSVGKTGGAGWKLFF.

The V and J genes are TRBV25-1 and TRBJ1-2; D is possibly TRBD1 (5 bases). V was trimmed by 5 bases and J by 6 bases, leaving 13 bases between them. The CDR3 extends over 13 amino acids. Germline CDR1 and CDR2: MGHDK and SYGVNS. In DNA, the CDR3 is TGTGCCAGCAGTCTCAGGGCGGCGGATGGCTACACCTTC. Its protein product is CASSLRAADGYTF.

The chain employs TRBV6-1 and TRBJ2-1, with 7 bases aligning to TRBD1. The V gene end was trimmed by 6 bases and the J gene end by 4 bases; junction bases not matched to a gene: 9. Germline V gene sequence: CDR1 MNHNS, CDR2 SASEGT. The length of the CDR3 is 15 residues. CDR3 sequence: CASSLGQQPYNEQFF. The DNA for the CDR3 is TGTGCCAGCAGCCTGGGACAGCAACCGTACAATGAGCAGTTCTTC.

This chain joins TRBV18 and TRBJ2-5; 8 nucleotides line up with TRBD1. Germline V gene data show CDR1 as KGHSH and CDR2 as LQKENI. Trimming removed 3 bases from V and 3 bases from J; junction bases left unmatched: 6. This CDR3 has 15 amino acids. The CDR3 DNA follows: TGTGCCAGCTCACCCGAAAACAGGGGGAAAGAGACCCAGTACTTC. Translating gives CASSPENRGKETQYF.

The table lists this clone with a few counts. The rearrangement links TRBV27 to TRBJ2-5; the match to TRBD2 covers 11 bases. This CDR3 comprises 15 residues. CDR1 MNHEY and CDR2 SMNVEV come from the germline V gene (reference sequence). V lost 0 bases, J lost 5 bases, and 2 bases stayed unmatched. In nucleotides, the CDR3 is TGTGCCAGCAGTTTATCTAGCGGGGGGGTGGAGACCCAGTACTTC. Its protein product is CASSLSSGGVETQYF.

The chain employs TRBV19 and TRBJ2-5; 7 nucleotides agree with TRBD2. From germline, CDR1 is LNHDA and CDR2 SQIVND (reference sequence). CDR3 length equals 14 residues. J lost 2 bases, V lost 3 bases, and 3 bases had no gene match. The CDR3 nucleotides read TGTGCCAGTAGTATTGGGGGACTACAAGAGACCCAGTACTTC. Its translation is CASSIGGLQETQYF.

The chain uses TRBV28 and TRBJ1-1; the match to TRBD1 covers 7 bases. This CDR3 has 14 amino acids. With 5 bases clipped from V and 6 bases from J, the junction kept 9 bases outside the gene matches. Germline V gene sequence: CDR1 MDHEN, CDR2 SYDVKM. As DNA, the CDR3 is TGTGCCAGCAGTGAAGGGGGCGGCCTATCTGAAGCTTTCTTT. This codes for CASSEGGGLSEAFF. The complete variable domain, with remaining parts taken from reference TRBV28 and TRBJ1-1, reads DVKVTQSSRYLVKRTGEKVFLECVQDMDHENMFWYRQDPGLGLRLIYFSYDVKMKEKGDIPEGYSVSREKKERFSLILESASTNQTSMYLCASSEGGGLSEAFFGQGTRLTVV.

The genes are TRBV10-2 and TRBJ2-1; 9 positions match TRBD1. V was clipped by 6 bases and J by 0 bases; unmatched bases: 3. Per germline, CDR1 WSHSY and CDR2 SAAADI. The CDR3 covers 15 residues. The DNA for the CDR3 is TGCGCCAGCAGCTTACAGGGGGCCTCCTACAATGAGCAGTTCTTC. Protein product: CASSLQGASYNEQFF.